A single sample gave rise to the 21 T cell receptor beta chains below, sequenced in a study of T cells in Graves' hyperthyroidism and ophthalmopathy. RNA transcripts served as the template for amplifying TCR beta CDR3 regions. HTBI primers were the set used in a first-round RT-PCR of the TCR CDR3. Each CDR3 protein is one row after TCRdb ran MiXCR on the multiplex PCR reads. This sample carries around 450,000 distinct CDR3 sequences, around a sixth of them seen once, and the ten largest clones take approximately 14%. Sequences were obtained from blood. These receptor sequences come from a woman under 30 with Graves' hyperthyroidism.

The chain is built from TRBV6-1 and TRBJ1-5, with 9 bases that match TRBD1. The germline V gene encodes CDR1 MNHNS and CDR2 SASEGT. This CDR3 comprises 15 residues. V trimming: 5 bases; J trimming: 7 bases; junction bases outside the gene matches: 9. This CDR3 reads CASSHTGTGLQPQHF. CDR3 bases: TGTGCCAGCAGTCACACCGGGACAGGGTTGCAGCCCCAGCATTTT.

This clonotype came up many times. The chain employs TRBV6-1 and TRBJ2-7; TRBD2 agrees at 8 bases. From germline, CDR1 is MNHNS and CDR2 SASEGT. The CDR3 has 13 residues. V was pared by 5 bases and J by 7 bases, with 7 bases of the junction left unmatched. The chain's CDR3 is CASSFLAGGEQYF. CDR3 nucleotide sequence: TGTGCCAGCAGTTTCTTGGCGGGGGGAGAGCAGTACTTC.

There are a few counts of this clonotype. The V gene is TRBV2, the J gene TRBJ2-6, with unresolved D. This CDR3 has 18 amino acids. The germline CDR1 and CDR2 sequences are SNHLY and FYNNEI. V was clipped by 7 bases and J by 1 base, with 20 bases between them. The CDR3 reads CASTPREMGISGANVLTF. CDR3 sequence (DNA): TGTGCCAGCACACCGAGAGAAATGGGGATATCTGGGGCCAACGTCCTGACTTTC.

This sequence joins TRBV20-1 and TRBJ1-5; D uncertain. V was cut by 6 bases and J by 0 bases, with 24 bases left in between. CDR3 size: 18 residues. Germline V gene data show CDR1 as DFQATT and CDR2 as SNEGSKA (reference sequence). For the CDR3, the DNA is TGCAGTGCCCCAAGGCAGAGGAAGCAATTGAATAGCAATCAGCCCCAGCATTTT. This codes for CSAPRQRKQLNSNQPQHF.

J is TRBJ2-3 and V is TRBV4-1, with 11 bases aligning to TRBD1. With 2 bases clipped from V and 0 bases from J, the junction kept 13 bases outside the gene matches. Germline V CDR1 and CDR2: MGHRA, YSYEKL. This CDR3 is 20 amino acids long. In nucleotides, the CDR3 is TGCGCCAGCAGCCAAAACTATTATCCGGGACAGGGGGACAGCACAGATACGCAGTATTTT. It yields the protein CASSQNYYPGQGDSTDTQYF.

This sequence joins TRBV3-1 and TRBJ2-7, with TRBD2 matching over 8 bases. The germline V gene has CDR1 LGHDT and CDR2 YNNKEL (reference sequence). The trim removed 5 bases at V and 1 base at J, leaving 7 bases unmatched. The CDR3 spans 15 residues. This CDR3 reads CASSGRTSLSYEQYF. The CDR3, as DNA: TGTGCCAGCAGCGGAAGGACTAGCCTTTCCTACGAGCAGTACTTC.

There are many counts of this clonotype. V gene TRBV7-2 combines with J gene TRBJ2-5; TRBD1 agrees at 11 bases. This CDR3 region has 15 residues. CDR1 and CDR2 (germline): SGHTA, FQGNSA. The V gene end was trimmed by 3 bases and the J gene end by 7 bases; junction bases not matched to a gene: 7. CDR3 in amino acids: CASSFRDRGVWTQYF. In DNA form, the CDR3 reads TGTGCCAGCAGCTTCAGGGACAGGGGGGTTTGGACCCAGTACTTC.

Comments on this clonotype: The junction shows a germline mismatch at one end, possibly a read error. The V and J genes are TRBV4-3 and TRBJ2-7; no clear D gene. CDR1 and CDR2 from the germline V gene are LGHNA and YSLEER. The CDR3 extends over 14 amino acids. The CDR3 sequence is CASSQDKGLYEQHF. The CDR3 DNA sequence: TGCGCCAGCAGCCAAGATAAAGGGCTTTACGAGCAGCACTTC.

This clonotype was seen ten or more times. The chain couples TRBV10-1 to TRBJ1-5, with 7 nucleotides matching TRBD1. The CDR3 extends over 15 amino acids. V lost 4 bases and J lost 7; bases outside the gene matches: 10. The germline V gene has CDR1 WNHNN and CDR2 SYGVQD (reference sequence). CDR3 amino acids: CASSVPGQSRQPQHF. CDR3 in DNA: TGCGCCAGCAGTGTGCCGGGACAGTCACGACAGCCCCAGCATTTT.

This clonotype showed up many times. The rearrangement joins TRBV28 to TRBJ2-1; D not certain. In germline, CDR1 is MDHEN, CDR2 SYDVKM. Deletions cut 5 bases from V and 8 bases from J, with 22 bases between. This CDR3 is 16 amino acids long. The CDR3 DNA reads TGTGCCAGCAGTCCCGAATGGGCGGCCGTGTGGGATGAGCAGTTCTTC. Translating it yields CASSPEWAAVWDEQFF.

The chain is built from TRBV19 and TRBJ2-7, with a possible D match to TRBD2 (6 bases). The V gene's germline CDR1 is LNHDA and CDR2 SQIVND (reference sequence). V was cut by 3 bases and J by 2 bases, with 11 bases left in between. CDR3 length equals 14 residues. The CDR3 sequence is CASSIGRATYEQYF. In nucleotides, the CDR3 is TGTGCCAGTAGTATCGGGAGAGCTACCTACGAGCAGTACTTC.

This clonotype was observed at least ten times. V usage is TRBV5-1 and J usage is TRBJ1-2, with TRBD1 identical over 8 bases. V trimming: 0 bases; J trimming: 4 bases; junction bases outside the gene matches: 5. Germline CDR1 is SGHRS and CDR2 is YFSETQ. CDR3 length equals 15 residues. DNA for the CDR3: TGCGCCAGCAGCTTGGGGGACAGGTACTCCTATGGCTACACCTTC. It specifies CASSLGDRYSYGYTF.

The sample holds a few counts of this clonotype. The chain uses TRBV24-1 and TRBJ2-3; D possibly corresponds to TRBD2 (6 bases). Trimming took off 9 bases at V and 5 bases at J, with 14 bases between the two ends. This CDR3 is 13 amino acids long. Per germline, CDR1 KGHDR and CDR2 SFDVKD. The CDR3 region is CATARRAGDTQYF. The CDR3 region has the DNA TGTGCCACCGCCCGGAGGGCGGGAGATACGCAGTATTTT.

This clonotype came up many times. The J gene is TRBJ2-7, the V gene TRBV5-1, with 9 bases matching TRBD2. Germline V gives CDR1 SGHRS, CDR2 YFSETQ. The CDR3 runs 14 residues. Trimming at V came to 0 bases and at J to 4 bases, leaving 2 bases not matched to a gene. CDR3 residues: CASSLASGEYEQYF. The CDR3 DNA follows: TGCGCCAGCAGCTTGGCTAGCGGGGAATACGAGCAGTACTTC.

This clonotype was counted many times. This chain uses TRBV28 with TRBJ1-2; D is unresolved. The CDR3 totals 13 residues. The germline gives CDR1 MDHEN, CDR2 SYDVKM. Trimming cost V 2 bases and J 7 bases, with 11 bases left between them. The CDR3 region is CASSLRQSFGYTF. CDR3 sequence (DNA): TGTGCCAGCAGTTTACGGCAGTCCTTTGGCTACACCTTC.

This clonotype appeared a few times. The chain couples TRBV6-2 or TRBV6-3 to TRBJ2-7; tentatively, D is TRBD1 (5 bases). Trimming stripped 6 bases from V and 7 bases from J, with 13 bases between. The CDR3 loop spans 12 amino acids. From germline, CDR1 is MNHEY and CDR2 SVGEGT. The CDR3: CASSPIRGEQYF. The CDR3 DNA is TGTGCCAGCAGCCCCATTAGGGGAGAGCAGTACTTC.

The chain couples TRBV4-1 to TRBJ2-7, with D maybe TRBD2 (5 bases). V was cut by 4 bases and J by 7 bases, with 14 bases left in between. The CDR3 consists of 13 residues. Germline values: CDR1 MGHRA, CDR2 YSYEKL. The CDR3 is CASSLRSGEEQYF. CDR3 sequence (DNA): TGCGCCAGCAGCCTAAGGTCTGGGGAGGAGCAGTACTTC.

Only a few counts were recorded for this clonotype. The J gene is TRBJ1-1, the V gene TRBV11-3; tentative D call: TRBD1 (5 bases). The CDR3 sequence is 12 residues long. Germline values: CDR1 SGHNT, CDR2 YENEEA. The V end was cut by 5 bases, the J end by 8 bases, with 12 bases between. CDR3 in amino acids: CASSVDTLEAFF. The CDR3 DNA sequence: TGTGCCAGCAGCGTGGACACTCTCGAAGCTTTCTTT.

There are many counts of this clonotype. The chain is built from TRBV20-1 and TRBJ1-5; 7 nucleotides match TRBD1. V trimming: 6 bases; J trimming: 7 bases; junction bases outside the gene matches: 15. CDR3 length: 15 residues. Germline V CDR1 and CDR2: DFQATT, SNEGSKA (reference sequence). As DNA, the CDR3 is TGCAGTGCGACTAAACAGGGGCATCAGCAACAGCCCCAGCATTTT. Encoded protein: CSATKQGHQQQPQHF.

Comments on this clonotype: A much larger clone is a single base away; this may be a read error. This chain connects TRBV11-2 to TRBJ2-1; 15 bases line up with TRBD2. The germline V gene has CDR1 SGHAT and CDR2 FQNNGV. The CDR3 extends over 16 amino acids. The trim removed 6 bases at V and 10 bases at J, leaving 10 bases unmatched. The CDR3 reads CASSLWGTSGGKEQFF. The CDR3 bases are TGTGCCAGCAGTTTGTGGGGGACTAGCGGGGGGAAAGAGCAGTTCTTC. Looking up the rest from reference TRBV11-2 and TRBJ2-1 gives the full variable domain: EAGVAQSPRYKIIEKRQSVAFWCNPISGHATLYWYQQILGQGPKLLIQFQNNGVVDDSQLPKDRFSAERLKGVDSTLKIQPAKLEDSAVYLCASSLWGTSGGKEQFFGPGTRLTVL.

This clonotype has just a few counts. The CDR3 sequence is CASSEPGIVYEQYF. In DNA, the CDR3 is TGTGCCAGCAGCGAACCGGGAATAGTCTACGAGCAGTACTTC. The chain joins TRBV5-6 to TRBJ2-7; tentatively, D is TRBD2 (5 bases). The CDR3 consists of 14 residues. Germline values: CDR1 SGHDT, CDR2 YYEEEE. V dropped 4 bases and J dropped 3 bases, with 14 bases sitting between them.